This is a list of T cell receptor beta chains from one sample in a study of blood T cell repertoires in COVID-19. The data were produced by immunoSEQ multiplex PCR, yet TCRdb's version contains in-frame clones alone and is incomplete. The table lists 140,000 to 150,000 clones, around 82% of them singletons, with 10% to 15% in the top ten. The sequenced sample was peripheral blood. These TCRs come from a man in his 60s with active or convalescent COVID-19. CDR3s include the opening cysteine and the closing phenylalanine or tryptophan. Each record gives: V gene, CDR3 protein.

TRBV27,CASSPGVSYNEQFF
TRBV6-2/TRBV6-3,CASSYARDRAYGYTF
TRBV27,CASSPAGDHDRELFF
TRBV6-2/TRBV6-3,CASSHREGPLDIQYF
TRBV7-9,CASSSGWVSTEAFF
TRBV9,CASSASSGGSSYNEQFF
TRBV3-1/TRBV3-2,CASSWAGDRNEQFF
TRBV19,CASSTGGQGRYEQYF
TRBV19,CASSDRASTDTQYF
TRBV6-2/TRBV6-3,CASSSDRDRGYTF
TRBV21-1,CASGEDRFVSSYNSPLHF
TRBV7-6,CASSSRRATDTQYF
TRBV4-2,CASSQVRLAGGESSYEQYF
TRBV6-2/TRBV6-3,CASSYSRNKNIQYF
TRBV7-2,CASSLAQGLGTDTQYF
TRBV7-2,CASTFGGTSSEQYF
TRBV18,CASSPGGEPYNEQFF
TRBV7-9,CASSFGTRNTEAFF
TRBV11-1,CASSLWTSGEKTQYF
TRBV4-1,CASSQTGGKISGNTIYF
TRBV20-1,CSASGGALYEQYF
TRBV29-1,CSVGTGQVHTDTQYF
TRBV6-2/TRBV6-3,CASSYSTSDTQYF
TRBV11-3,CASSLEAYNEQFF
TRBV4-3,CASSQPTSGGPHISYNEQFF
TRBV6-2/TRBV6-3,CASGRDRGSTANEKLFF
TRBV27,CASSLLSGLAGYNEQFF
TRBV7-9,CASTDTYEQYF
TRBV11-1,CASKTDSNTGELFF
TRBV2,CASSPQGADQPQHF